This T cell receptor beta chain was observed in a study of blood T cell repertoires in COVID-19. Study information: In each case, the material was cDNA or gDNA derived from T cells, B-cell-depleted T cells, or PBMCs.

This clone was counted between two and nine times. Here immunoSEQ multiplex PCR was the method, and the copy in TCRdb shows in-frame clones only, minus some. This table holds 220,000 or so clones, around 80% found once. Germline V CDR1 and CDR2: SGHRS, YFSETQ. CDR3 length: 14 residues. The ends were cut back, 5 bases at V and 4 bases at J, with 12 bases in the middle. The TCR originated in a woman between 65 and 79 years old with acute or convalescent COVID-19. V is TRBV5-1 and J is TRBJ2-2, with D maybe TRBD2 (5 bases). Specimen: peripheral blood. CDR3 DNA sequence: TGCGCCAGCAGTAACAGCGGATCCACCGGGGAGCTGTTTTTT. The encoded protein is CASSNSGSTGELFF.